The TCR beta chain under discussion was sequenced for a study of response to subunit inactivated influenza vaccine. This clonotype was observed a handful of times. The target antigen is unknown. The J segment lost 1 base and the V segment lost 2 bases, leaving 8 bases of the junction unmatched. The CDR3 is 17 residues long. Germline CDR1 SGHVS, CDR2 FNYEAQ. TCRdb independently ran MiXCR on the RT-PCR reads; one entry per CDR3 protein. The table lists hundreds of thousands of distinct CDR3 sequences, 20% to 25% of them singletons. Study-level results: New T cells are recruited in small numbers by each seasonal influenza vaccination, according to the authors' suggestion.

V is TRBV7-6 and J is TRBJ1-1; 9 bases line up with TRBD1. This sequence was found in a man between 50 and 69 years old who received an inactivated influenza vaccine. The source material was PBMCs from blood, sampled approximately 20 months after vaccination. Here the CDR3 reads CASSLSARTGANTEAFF. The DNA of the CDR3 is TGTGCCAGCAGCTTAAGCGCCCGGACAGGGGCGAACACTGAAGCTTTCTTT. The full variable domain, its missing parts supplied by reference TRBV7-6 and TRBJ1-1, is GAGVSQSPRYKVTKRGQDVALRCDPISGHVSLYWYRQALGQGPEFLTYFNYEAQQDKSGLPNDRFSAERPEGSISTLTIQRTEQRDSAMYRCASSLSARTGANTEAFFGQGTRLTVV.